The rows below give T cell receptor beta chains drawn from one sample of a study of shared clonotypes between healthy human individuals. TCRdb's copy holds only in-frame clones and misses some; the assay was immunoSEQ multiplex PCR. This table has 190,000 or so clones, approximately 61% appearing once. Sequenced input: memory CD4+ T cells sorted from blood. These receptors originate from a man aged 30 to 45 in good health. Both conserved end residues are part of each CDR3. A D gene is named only where the DNA matches it firmly. A clone size is listed for some rows: how often the clone was seen (once, few, many), or a class if it is expanded.

size,length,D,V,J,CDR3,DNA
NA,14,NA,TRBV7-9,TRBJ1-2,CASSLVDVNYGYTF,TGTGCCAGCAGCTTAGTTGACGTTAACTATGGCTACACCTTC
NA,16,NA,TRBV7-9,TRBJ1-5,CASSLAQGGANQPQHF,TGTGCCAGCAGCTTAGCGCAGGGCGGAGCCAATCAGCCCCAGCATTTT
once,15,TRBD2,TRBV11-2,TRBJ2-7,CASSLVLGGWYEQYF,TGTGCCAGCAGCTTAGTCTTGGGGGGGTGGTACGAGCAGTACTTC
NA,14,TRBD1,TRBV6-1,TRBJ1-5,CASRADRGDQPQHF,TGTGCCAGCAGGGCGGACAGGGGGGATCAGCCCCAGCATTTT
once,15,TRBD2,TRBV5-1,TRBJ2-5,CASSPLAGEGETQYF,TGCGCCAGCAGCCCACTAGCGGGAGAGGGTGAGACCCAGTACTTC
NA,14,NA,TRBV19,TRBJ1-3,CASSISRPGNTIYF,TGTGCCAGTAGTATATCAAGGCCTGGAAACACCATATATTTT
NA,17,TRBD2,TRBV4-2,TRBJ2-2,CASSQVRGSVRDGELFF,TGTGCCAGCAGCCAAGTGCGCGGGAGCGTCCGGGACGGGGAGCTGTTTTTT
NA,17,TRBD2,TRBV11-2,TRBJ2-5,CASSPRTSGRVLETQYF,TGTGCCAGCAGCCCGCGGACTAGCGGGAGAGTACTGGAGACCCAGTACTTC
NA,14,NA,TRBV27,TRBJ2-3,CASSFVPDTDTQYF,TGTGCCAGCAGTTTCGTACCCGACACAGATACGCAGTATTTT
NA,13,NA,TRBV14,TRBJ2-5,CASSQRDQETQYF,TGTGCCAGCAGCCAGCGGGACCAAGAGACCCAGTACTTC
once,11,TRBD2,TRBV2,TRBJ2-1,CASSVSGIKFF,TGTGCCAGCAGTGTTAGCGGGATTAAGTTCTTC
NA,14,NA,TRBV5-6,TRBJ1-1,CASSPQGLDTEAFF,TGTGCCAGCAGCCCACAGGGTCTAGACACTGAAGCTTTCTTT
NA,18,NA,TRBV15,TRBJ2-6,CATSRDVRLSSGANVLTF,TGTGCCACCAGCAGAGATGTCAGGCTTAGCTCTGGGGCCAACGTCCTGACTTTC
NA,13,NA,TRBV11-3,TRBJ2-3,CASSLVSSDTQYF,TGTGCCAGCAGCTTGGTATCCTCCGATACGCAGTATTTT
NA,11,NA,TRBV28,TRBJ2-7,CASSKLLDRYF,TGTGCCAGCAGTAAACTCCTCGACAGGTACTTC
NA,12,NA,TRBV7-2,TRBJ2-7,CASSLPAYEQYF,TGTGCCAGCAGCTTACCGGCCTACGAGCAGTACTTC
few,15,NA,TRBV30,TRBJ1-2,CAWSPLPLDPYGYTF,TGTGCCTGGAGTCCGCTGCCCCTGGACCCTTATGGCTACACCTTC
NA,13,NA,TRBV5-1,TRBJ2-7,CASSTPGANEQYF,TGCGCCAGCAGCACACCGGGGGCGAACGAGCAGTACTTC
NA,17,TRBD1,TRBV6-1,TRBJ1-2,CASSEGNSGTGAYGYTF,TGTGCCAGCAGTGAAGGGAACTCCGGGACAGGGGCCTATGGCTACACCTTC
NA,18,NA,TRBV29-1,TRBJ2-1,CSAKRGGAPVREGNEQFF,TGCAGCGCCAAAAGGGGGGGGGCGCCAGTGCGGGAAGGGAATGAGCAGTTCTTC
NA,13,NA,TRBV13,TRBJ1-1,CASSQTGGIRAFF,TGTGCCAGCAGCCAAACGGGGGGAATAAGGGCTTTCTTT
few,14,NA,TRBV5-1,TRBJ2-1,CASSLVLALTEQFF,TGCGCCAGCAGCTTGGTCCTAGCCCTCACTGAGCAGTTCTTC
few,16,NA,TRBV9,TRBJ2-6,CASSAQGGSGANVLTF,TGTGCCAGCAGCGCTCAGGGTGGGTCTGGGGCCAACGTCCTGACTTTC
few,15,NA,TRBV10-3,TRBJ2-3,CAISESMGDTDTQYF,TGTGCCATCAGTGAGTCGATGGGTGACACAGATACGCAGTATTTT
NA,14,NA,TRBV2,TRBJ1-5,CASRGDSDNQPQHF,TGTGCCAGCAGGGGGGACTCGGACAATCAGCCCCAGCATTTT
NA,14,NA,TRBV7-9,TRBJ2-5,CASSLEGRQETQYF,TGTGCCAGCAGCTTAGAGGGGCGACAAGAGACCCAGTACTTC
NA,16,NA,TRBV7-2,TRBJ1-1,CASSLAHGLTNTEAFF,TGTGCCAGCAGCTTAGCTCATGGACTTACGAACACTGAAGCTTTCTTT
NA,15,NA,TRBV28,TRBJ2-5,CASSSRTRGQETQYF,TGTGCCAGCAGCTCCCGGACCAGGGGCCAAGAGACCCAGTACTTC
NA,14,NA,TRBV18,TRBJ1-1,CASSPLGGADEAFF,TGTGCCAGCTCACCCCTTGGGGGGGCTGATGAAGCTTTCTTT
NA,13,NA,TRBV7-8,TRBJ2-5,CASSLPVQETQYF,TGTGCCAGCAGCTTACCAGTCCAAGAGACCCAGTACTTC
NA,19,NA,TRBV7-9,TRBJ2-2,CASRPGGWWDTANTGELFF,TGTGCCAGCAGACCCGGGGGTTGGTGGGACACAGCGAACACCGGGGAGCTGTTTTTT
NA,14,TRBD2,TRBV28,TRBJ2-7,CASSIAGAVYEQYF,TGTGCCAGCAGTATAGCGGGAGCTGTCTACGAGCAGTACTTC
NA,14,TRBD1,TRBV6-5,TRBJ2-1,CASLGTGSYNEQFF,TGTGCCAGCTTAGGGACAGGCTCCTACAATGAGCAGTTCTTC
NA,14,NA,TRBV5-6,TRBJ2-2,CASSLGAPNRELFF,TGTGCCAGCAGCTTGGGGGCCCCAAACCGGGAGCTGTTTTTT
NA,15,TRBD1,TRBV5-1,TRBJ2-3,CASSIQGDGTDTQYF,TGCGCCAGCAGCATACAGGGGGACGGCACAGATACGCAGTATTTT
few,13,TRBD1,TRBV2,TRBJ2-5,CASSRDRQETQYF,TGTGCCAGCAGCAGGGACAGACAAGAGACCCAGTACTTC
NA,16,NA,TRBV27,TRBJ2-7,CASSSRFGFQGYEQYF,TGTGCCAGCAGTTCCCGATTCGGGTTCCAGGGGTACGAGCAGTACTTC
many,15,TRBD2,TRBV25-1,TRBJ2-1,CASSEPGLAQNEQFF,TGTGCCAGCAGTGAGCCGGGACTAGCTCAAAATGAGCAGTTCTTC
few,11,NA,TRBV10-1,TRBJ2-3,CASRDGERQYF,TGCGCCAGCCGCGACGGGGAAAGGCAGTATTTT
NA,14,NA,TRBV9,TRBJ1-1,CASSRTDKNTEAFF,TGTGCCAGCAGCAGAACGGACAAGAACACTGAAGCTTTCTTT
few,15,TRBD2,TRBV5-1,TRBJ2-1,CASRRTSGGYNEQFF,TGCGCCAGCAGGCGCACTAGCGGGGGCTACAATGAGCAGTTCTTC
NA,12,NA,TRBV25-1,TRBJ2-7,CASSDGAGEQYF,TGTGCCAGCAGTGATGGGGCAGGCGAGCAGTACTTC
NA,16,TRBD1,TRBV18,TRBJ2-5,CASSPNIAGGEETQYF,TGTGCCAGCTCACCAAATATCGCAGGGGGCGAAGAGACCCAGTACTTC
NA,18,TRBD2,TRBV7-2,TRBJ2-7,CASSLGGSGRGRTYEQYF,TGTGCCAGCAGCTTAGGGGGTAGCGGGAGAGGGCGAACCTACGAGCAGTACTTC
NA,13,NA,TRBV7-2,TRBJ2-7,CASSWTGSYEQYF,TGTGCCAGCAGCTGGACGGGAAGCTACGAGCAGTACTTC
NA,13,NA,TRBV2,TRBJ2-1,CASRPDANNEQFF,TGTGCCAGCAGACCGGACGCGAACAATGAGCAGTTCTTC
NA,14,TRBD1,TRBV12-5,TRBJ2-7,CASGLSPDRGGKYF,TGTGCTAGTGGTTTGTCTCCGGACAGGGGGGGGAAGTACTTC
NA,13,NA,TRBV18,TRBJ1-5,CASSLWANQPQHF,TGTGCCAGCTCCCTGTGGGCCAATCAGCCCCAGCATTTT
NA,17,TRBD2,TRBV4-1,TRBJ2-1,CASSQVIGTSGSNEQFF,TGCGCCAGCAGCCAAGTAATCGGGACTAGCGGGTCTAATGAGCAGTTCTTC
NA,12,NA,TRBV11-2,TRBJ1-1,CASSLDSAEAFF,TGTGCCAGCAGCTTGGACAGTGCTGAAGCTTTCTTT
NA,11,NA,TRBV6-4,TRBJ1-5,CASSDGVAQHF,TGTGCCAGCAGTGACGGGGTAGCCCAGCATTTT
NA,13,TRBD1,TRBV28,TRBJ2-7,CASLGTGPYEQYF,TGTGCCAGTCTGGGGACAGGGCCATACGAGCAGTACTTC
NA,14,NA,TRBV6-5,TRBJ1-4,CASRETGGNEKLFF,TGTGCCAGCAGGGAGACAGGCGGTAATGAAAAACTGTTTTTT
NA,16,TRBD2,TRBV5-6,TRBJ2-2,CASSLDAGRASGELFF,TGTGCCAGCAGCTTGGATGCCGGGAGGGCCTCTGGGGAGCTGTTTTTT
few,15,TRBD1,TRBV7-7,TRBJ2-5,CASSHGTGGRETQYF,TGTGCCAGCAGCCACGGGACAGGGGGGCGGGAGACCCAGTACTTC
NA,12,NA,TRBV18,TRBJ2-5,CASSPWQETQYF,TGTGCCAGCTCACCATGGCAAGAGACCCAGTACTTC
NA,13,NA,TRBV30,TRBJ1-1,CAWTKGAGTEAFF,TGTGCCTGGACCAAGGGAGCAGGGACTGAAGCTTTCTTT
NA,16,TRBD2,TRBV7-2,TRBJ2-5,CASSLAILAGGETQYF,TGTGCCAGCAGCTTAGCTATACTAGCGGGAGGGGAGACCCAGTACTTC
NA,17,TRBD1,TRBV14,TRBJ1-4,CASSQGLSGGTNEKLFF,TGTGCCAGCAGCCAAGGCTTATCAGGGGGCACTAATGAAAAACTGTTTTTT
NA,14,TRBD1,TRBV4-1,TRBJ2-2,CASGTGIGTGELFF,TGCGCCAGCGGGACAGGGATCGGCACCGGGGAGCTGTTTTTT